Listed below are T cell receptor beta chains from one sample, sequenced in a study of post-analysis software for immune sequencing data. MiXCR was run by TCRdb on the PCR reads, yielding one entry per CDR3 protein. The sample shows fewer than 850,000 distinct CDR3 sequences, roughly 50% of them seen only once. The sequencing input was blood. These receptors were obtained from a girl aged 5 to 17 with multiple sclerosis. The conserved cysteine and the conserved F or W are not part of the CDR3 here.

cdr3_aa v_call
ASSQGFLSGGLETQY TRBV4-3
ASSQGGAHGQPQH TRBV3-1
ASSPLEGADYGYT TRBV18
ASRGDGRVDEQF TRBV9
ASHPRGSGITEAF TRBV6-5
ASSSWDRVDYGYT TRBV11-2
AIMVRGTGSYNEQF TRBV10-3
ASSLPGTGLSYEQY TRBV27
ASSLSVASGSEETQY TRBV7-7
ASSDRRAGELF TRBV27
ASRGGWRSKEQY TRBV9
ASSRRVGDTEAF TRBV6-1
SAGRGLPVGTETQY TRBV20-1
TGTSGSNEQF TRBV20-1
ASSVASGRGSETQY TRBV9
ASTRTLLYGYT TRBV12-3/TRBV12-4
SARGEIQETQY TRBV20-1
ASSPGQPIYGYT TRBV9
ASTPPGTDTQY TRBV6-5
ASSTETALHTEAF TRBV5-1
ASSSDQPQH TRBV28
ASSRLTRSSYEQY TRBV27
ASSLLDFSYEQY TRBV6-6
SARNTGTGYYNEQF TRBV20-1
AIEGVPHSYEQY TRBV7-9
ASSELAGELDTQY TRBV2
ASSSTDRAYEQY TRBV18
ASSPPERESTDTQY TRBV12-3/TRBV12-4
ATGTSGQETQY TRBV24-1
ASGRGGTDTQY TRBV27
ASSLTTGGGYT TRBV12-3/TRBV12-4
ASNPPGDGKAYEQY TRBV7-2
SVRTGEHGYT TRBV29-1
SVDPIRDRRGGTEAF TRBV29-1
ASSALGGQY TRBV28
ASSLSGTRTDTQY TRBV14
ASSLGVTSGRGTDTQY TRBV5-1
ASSFLTAYNEQF TRBV7-9
ASRSRGLNEQF TRBV27
ASSQDIRNTEAF TRBV4-1
SAPGGYYNEQF TRBV20-1
ASEGERGHNEQF TRBV4-1
SVGPESYEQY TRBV29-1
ASSEEDGPDTQY TRBV6-1
ASSPMTSGNADTQY TRBV7-7
SARVTSGEGTQY TRBV20-1